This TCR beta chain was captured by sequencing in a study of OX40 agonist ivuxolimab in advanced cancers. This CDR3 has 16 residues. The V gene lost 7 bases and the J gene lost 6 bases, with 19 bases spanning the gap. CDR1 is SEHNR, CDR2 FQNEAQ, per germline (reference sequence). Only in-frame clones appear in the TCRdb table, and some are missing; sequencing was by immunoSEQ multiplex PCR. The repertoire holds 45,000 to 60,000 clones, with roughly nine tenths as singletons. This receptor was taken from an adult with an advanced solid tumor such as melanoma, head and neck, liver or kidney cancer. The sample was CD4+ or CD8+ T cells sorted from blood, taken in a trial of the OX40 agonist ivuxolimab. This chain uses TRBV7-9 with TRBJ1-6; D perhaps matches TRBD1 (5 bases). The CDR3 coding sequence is TGTGCCAGCACCGAGAGTTTTGGGGGAGGTAATTCACCCCTCCACTTT. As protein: CASTESFGGGNSPLHF.